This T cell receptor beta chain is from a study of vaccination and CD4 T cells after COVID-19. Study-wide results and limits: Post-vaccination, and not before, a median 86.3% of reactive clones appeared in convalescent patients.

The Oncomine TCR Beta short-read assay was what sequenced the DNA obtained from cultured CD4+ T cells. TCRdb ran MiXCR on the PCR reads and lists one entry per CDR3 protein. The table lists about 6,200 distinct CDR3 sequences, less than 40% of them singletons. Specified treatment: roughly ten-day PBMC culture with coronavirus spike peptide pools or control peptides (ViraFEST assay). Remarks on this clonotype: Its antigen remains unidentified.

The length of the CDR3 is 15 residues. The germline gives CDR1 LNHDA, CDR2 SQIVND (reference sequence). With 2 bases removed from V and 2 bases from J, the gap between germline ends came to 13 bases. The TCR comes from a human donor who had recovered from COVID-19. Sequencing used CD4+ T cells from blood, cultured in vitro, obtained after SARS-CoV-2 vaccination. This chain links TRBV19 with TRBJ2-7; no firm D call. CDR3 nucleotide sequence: TGTGCCAGTAGTATATCGGTTCAAGGGACCTACGAGCAGTACTTC. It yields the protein CASSISVQGTYEQYF.